Below are 19 T cell receptor beta chains sequenced from a single sample in a study of shared clonotypes between healthy human individuals. Sequenced by immunoSEQ multiplex PCR; TCRdb stores in-frame clones only, minus some. The sample consists of hundreds of thousands of clones, roughly 84% of them appearing once. The sample consisted of memory CD8+ T cells sorted from blood. Subset in this sample: CD45RO+ cells pooled with CCR7-negative TemRA cells. These receptor sequences come from a young man in good health.

The chain recombines TRBV5-5 with TRBJ2-4; 7 bases match TRBD1. Germline V gene lookup returns CDR1 SGHKS and CDR2 YYEKEE (reference sequence). This CDR3 has 15 amino acids. V lost 0 bases to trimming and J lost 3 bases; unmatched junction nucleotides: 3. The CDR3 region has the DNA TGTGCCAGCAGCTTGGAGGGGACAGACAAAAACATTCAGTACTTC. Translating it yields CASSLEGTDKNIQYF.

The V call is TRBV7-8, the J call TRBJ2-6, with 11 bases aligning to TRBD2. The CDR3 has 18 residues. V shed 2 bases and J 0 bases; nucleotides not matched to a gene: 3. Germline V gene data show CDR1 as SGHVS and CDR2 as FQNEAQ. CDR3 loop: CASSLLAGGPSGANVLTF. DNA of the CDR3: TGTGCCAGCAGCTTATTAGCGGGGGGGCCCTCTGGGGCCAACGTCCTGACTTTC.

The V and J genes are TRBV14 and TRBJ2-7, with D perhaps matching TRBD1 (5 bases). Germline CDR1 and CDR2: SGHDN and FVKESK. The length of the CDR3 is 14 residues. With 1 base removed from V and 1 base from J, the gap between germline ends came to 8 bases. CDR3 in amino acids: CASSQVGVSYEQYF. DNA of the CDR3: TGTGCCAGCAGCCAAGTAGGGGTTTCCTACGAGCAGTACTTC.

The V call is TRBV5-1, the J call TRBJ2-7; TRBD1 aligns across 10 bases. Germline V gene data show CDR1 as SGHRS and CDR2 as YFSETQ. The V gene end was trimmed by 3 bases and the J gene end by 0 bases; junction bases not matched to a gene: 0. CDR3 length equals 14 residues. The CDR3 protein is CASSWTGGSYEQYF. CDR3 bases: TGCGCCAGCAGCTGGACAGGGGGCTCCTACGAGCAGTACTTC.

This clone occurred once. CDR3 protein: CASSQSSYRGEYIWNTEAFF. The CDR3 DNA reads as TGTGCCAGCAGTCAATCCTCCTACAGGGGTGAGTATATTTGGAACACTGAAGCTTTCTTT. The gene calls are TRBV27 and TRBJ1-1; 7 bases agree with TRBD1. CDR1 MNHEY and CDR2 SMNVEV come from the germline V gene (reference sequence). After removal of 5 bases from V and 1 base from J, the junction contained 22 bases not matched to a gene. CDR3 length equals 20 residues.

The chain employs TRBV27 and TRBJ1-1; D is unclear. The CDR3 covers 14 residues. In germline, CDR1 is MNHEY, CDR2 SMNVEV (reference sequence). Trimming pared 2 bases from V and 2 bases from J, leaving 9 bases between. CDR3 sequence reads: CASSLMGANTEAFF. The CDR3 nucleotides read TGTGCCAGCAGTTTAATGGGAGCAAACACTGAAGCTTTCTTT.

The chain has TRBV11-2 and TRBJ2-7; D remains ambiguous. The V end was cut by 1 base, the J end by 3 bases, with 7 bases between. The V gene's germline CDR1 is SGHAT and CDR2 FQNNGV. The CDR3 sequence is 13 residues long. The CDR3 region is CASSLVLDYEQYF. DNA for the CDR3: TGTGCCAGCAGCTTAGTGTTAGACTACGAGCAGTACTTC.

The rearrangement links TRBV25-1 to TRBJ1-1; no clear D. CDR3 length: 14 amino acids. The V and J ends lost 0 bases and 8 bases respectively, with 13 bases between them. Germline values: CDR1 MGHDK, CDR2 SYGVNS. The DNA for the CDR3 is TGTGCCAGCAGTGAATATTCCTCGGCTTTCGAAGCTTTCTTT. This encodes CASSEYSSAFEAFF.

The V and J genes are TRBV30 and TRBJ2-1; D gene uncertain. V was shortened by 1 base and J by 3 bases, with 10 bases between the two germline ends. This CDR3 has 14 amino acids. Per germline, CDR1 GTSNPN and CDR2 SVGIG (reference sequence). CDR3 in DNA: TGTGCCTGGAGTGATGGGGTGGTCTACAATGAGCAGTTCTTC. As protein: CAWSDGVVYNEQFF.

CDR3 in amino acids: CASSSSGISYEQYF. The CDR3 DNA follows: TGTGCCAGCAGCTCTTCCGGGATCTCCTACGAGCAGTACTTC. The chain uses TRBV5-6 and TRBJ2-7, with a possible D match to TRBD2 (5 bases). The V and J ends lost 3 bases and 0 bases respectively, with 10 bases between them. Germline loops: CDR1 SGHDT, CDR2 YYEEEE. The CDR3 consists of 14 residues.

The chain uses TRBV11-1 and TRBJ1-1; no definite D call. This CDR3 has 12 residues. CDR1 is SGHAT, CDR2 FQDESV, per germline (reference sequence). V was cut by 5 bases and J by 5 bases, with 9 bases left in between. Here the CDR3 reads CASSPAGTEAFF. The CDR3 DNA follows: TGTGCCAGCAGCCCGGCGGGGACTGAAGCTTTCTTT.

This clone was counted a single time. The chain couples TRBV7-2 to TRBJ2-5; TRBD2 is a possible D gene (6 bases). The germline gives CDR1 SGHTA, CDR2 FQGNSA. Trimming took off 0 bases at V and 1 base at J, with 18 bases between the two ends. The CDR3 has 18 residues. The CDR3 DNA sequence: TGTGCCAGCAGCTTAGCGGGGAGGACAAACGGCCTCCAAGAGACCCAGTACTTC. Translation: CASSLAGRTNGLQETQYF.

This chain joins TRBV30 and TRBJ1-5; D possibly corresponds to TRBD1 (6 bases). Trimming left V 3 bases short and J 1 base short, with 13 bases between. CDR3 length equals 15 residues. Germline V gives CDR1 GTSNPN, CDR2 SVGIG (reference sequence). In nucleotides, the CDR3 is TGTGCCTGGAGCGGGCTAGGACAGAGCAATCAGCCCCAGCATTTT. It is translated as CAWSGLGQSNQPQHF.

This chain connects TRBV4-3 to TRBJ1-5, with no clear D. The ends were cut back, 6 bases at V and 8 bases at J, with 14 bases in the middle. The CDR3 has 13 amino acids. Germline loops: CDR1 LGHNA, CDR2 YSLEER. CDR3 protein: CASSSTSGEPQHF. The CDR3 DNA reads TGCGCCAGCAGTAGTACGTCTGGGGAGCCCCAGCATTTT.

The rearrangement uses TRBV6-1 and TRBJ2-1, with D maybe TRBD2 (5 bases). This CDR3 has 11 amino acids. V was trimmed by 8 bases and J by 8 bases, leaving 10 bases between them. Germline-derived CDR1 and CDR2 are MNHNS and SASEGT. CDR3 amino acids: CASGSWDEQFF. The CDR3 bases are TGTGCCAGCGGGAGTTGGGATGAGCAGTTCTTC.

The chain employs TRBV14 and TRBJ2-2; either TRBD1 or TRBD2 may fit D (5 bases each). CDR1 is SGHDN, CDR2 FVKESK, per germline. There are 15 residues in the CDR3. Trimming cost V 7 bases and J 5 bases, with 17 bases left between them. The CDR3 spells CASNRGPPLTGELFF. The CDR3 region has the DNA TGTGCCAGCAACCGGGGCCCGCCGTTGACCGGGGAGCTGTTTTTT. The full variable domain, its missing parts supplied by reference TRBV14 and TRBJ2-2, is EAGVTQFPSHSVIEKGQTVTLRCDPISGHDNLYWYRRVMGKEIKFLLHFVKESKQDESGMPNNRFLAERTGGTYSTLKVQPAELEDSGVYFCASNRGPPLTGELFFGEGSRLTVL.

The chain uses TRBV6-5 and TRBJ1-2, with D tentatively TRBD1 (5 bases). V was shortened by 8 bases and J by 8 bases, with 12 bases between the two germline ends. This CDR3 contains 11 residues. CDR1 MNHEY and CDR2 SVGAGI come from the germline V gene. The CDR3: CASLRESGYTF. The CDR3 nucleotides read TGTGCCAGCCTCAGGGAATCCGGCTACACCTTC.

The rearrangement uses TRBV7-9 and TRBJ2-1, with D tentatively TRBD1 (6 bases). CDR1 and CDR2 (germline): SEHNR, FQNEAQ (reference sequence). Deletions cut 0 bases from V and 5 bases from J, with 11 bases between. This CDR3 contains 15 residues. The DNA for the CDR3 is TGTGCCAGCAGCTTAGCGGTTGGGGGCCACAATGAGCAGTTCTTC. Translating it yields CASSLAVGGHNEQFF.

This chain links TRBV15 with TRBJ1-1; D remains unclear. This CDR3 spans 15 amino acids. V lost 0 bases and J lost 2, with 10 bases in between. Germline V gene sequence: CDR1 LNHNV, CDR2 YYDKDF (reference sequence). The CDR3 loop reads CATSRERSFNTEAFF. The DNA of the CDR3 is TGTGCCACCAGCAGAGAACGATCCTTTAACACTGAAGCTTTCTTT.